This T cell receptor beta chain was found in a study of high-grade serous ovarian cancer treatment subgroups. Study-level information: Samples averaged approximately 15,000 reads and several thousand unique TCR beta rearrangements.

The repertoire was sequenced with immunoSEQ multiplex PCR; TCRdb's copy has only in-frame clones and lacks some. The table lists over 6,000 clones, over 60% of them singletons. This CDR3 comprises 12 residues. V dropped 3 bases and J dropped 1 base, with 3 bases sitting between them. Germline V gene lookup returns CDR1 ENHRY and CDR2 SYGVKD. Tumor samples were taken before definitive surgery or chemotherapy. This clone was seen a few times. The sequence came from a human donor with high-grade serous ovarian cancer. Sequences were obtained from tumor tissue. This chain connects TRBV10-3 to TRBJ1-1; no firm D call. CDR3 region: CAISDSNTEAFF. In DNA, the CDR3 is TGTGCCATCAGTGACTCGAACACTGAAGCTTTCTTT.